The 29 T cell receptor beta chains listed next were all sequenced from one sample in a study of blood T cells in healthy people across ages. It was with a sample-barcoded 5' primer and a J-beta primer mix that a second PCR of roughly 7 to 11 cycles was run. TCRdb reprocessed the 5' RACE reads via MiXCR and lists one record per CDR3 protein. The table shows approximately 1.5 million distinct CDR3 sequences, with around 36% occurring only once. Sequenced sample: blood. The receptors here all came from a woman aged 25 to 39 in good health.

Points on this clonotype: The junction and the germline gene differ at one end; a read error may be behind it. This chain uses TRBV28 with TRBJ2-7; no firm D call. CDR3 length: 12 residues. Germline V gene sequence: CDR1 MDHEN, CDR2 SYDVKM. This CDR3 reads CASSPRYNEQHF. In DNA form, the CDR3 reads TGTGCCAGCAGTCCCAGATATAACGAGCAGCACTTC.

The rearrangement uses TRBV9 and TRBJ2-5; D is unclear. Trimming took 1 base from V and 1 from J, leaving 5 bases between them. CDR1 and CDR2 from the germline V gene are SGDLS and YYNGEE. The CDR3 sequence is 13 residues long. CDR3 sequence (DNA): TGTGCCAGCAGCGTAACGCCCCAAGAGACCCAGTACTTC. Translating gives CASSVTPQETQYF. The complete variable domain, with remaining parts taken from reference TRBV9 and TRBJ2-5, reads DSGVTQTPKHLITATGQRVTLRCSPRSGDLSVYWYQQSLDQGLQFLIQYYNGEERAKGNILERFSAQQFPDLHSELNLSSLELGDSALYFCASSVTPQETQYFGPGTRLLVL.

This clonotype was counted only a few times. The chain links TRBV10-3 to TRBJ2-7, with TRBD2 identical over 11 bases. The CDR3 runs to 15 residues. Trimming took 5 bases from V and 0 from J; bases not matched to a gene: 3. Germline V gives CDR1 ENHRY, CDR2 SYGVKD. The CDR3 coding sequence is TGTGCCATCAGTATTAGCGGGGGGGCCTCCTACGAGCAGTACTTC. It translates to CAISISGGASYEQYF.

The rearrangement uses TRBV18 and TRBJ2-1; 11 nucleotides align to TRBD2. With 2 bases clipped from V and 8 bases from J, the junction kept 8 bases outside the gene matches. CDR1 KGHSH and CDR2 LQKENI come from the germline V gene. CDR3 length: 16 amino acids. The chain's CDR3 is CASSPALAGGADEQFF. CDR3 nucleotide sequence: TGTGCCAGCTCACCAGCCCTAGCGGGAGGTGCTGATGAGCAGTTCTTC.

The chain has TRBV2 and TRBJ2-2; D may match TRBD1 or TRBD2 (6 bases each). Germline CDR1 SNHLY, CDR2 FYNNEI. V gave up 3 bases and J gave up 2 bases, with 13 bases separating them. This CDR3 has 16 residues. Here the CDR3 reads CASSDPGGHNTGELFF. DNA for the CDR3: TGTGCCAGCAGTGATCCTGGGGGGCACAACACCGGGGAGCTGTTTTTT.

Points on this clonotype: A much bigger clone sits one base away, suggesting this may be a read error. The chain couples TRBV29-1 to TRBJ2-5, with 7 bases aligning to TRBD1. CDR1 and CDR2 from the germline V gene are SQVTM and ANQGSEA. CDR3 size: 18 residues. CDR3 residues: CSGGFGFYDRAGQGTQYF. CDR3 in DNA: TGCAGCGGTGGTTTCGGATTCTACGACAGGGCAGGACAAGGGACCCAGTACTTC.

The chain combines TRBV20-1 with TRBJ2-5; perhaps TRBD2 as D (6 bases). V lost 3 bases and J lost 9, with 23 bases in between. CDR1 and CDR2 from the germline V gene are DFQATT and SNEGSKA (reference sequence). This CDR3 has 15 amino acids. The CDR3 DNA follows: TGCAGTGCTAGTAGCCAAGGGCAGCTGGGGGAGGCCCAGTACTTC. It codes for CSASSQGQLGEAQYF.

The chain is built from TRBV20-1 and TRBJ2-5; 11 bases are a match to TRBD2. CDR1 and CDR2 (germline): DFQATT, SNEGSKA (reference sequence). The J segment lost 2 bases and the V segment lost 5 bases, leaving 4 bases of the junction unmatched. CDR3 length equals 14 residues. The CDR3 DNA is TGCAGTGCTTGGAGACTAGCGGGGCAAGAGACCCAGTACTTC. Translating it yields CSAWRLAGQETQYF.

The chain is built from TRBV15 and TRBJ2-7; D may be TRBD1 or TRBD2 (5 bases each). This CDR3 spans 17 amino acids. CDR1 is LNHNV and CDR2 is YYDKDF in the germline V gene (reference sequence). V lost 5 bases and J 0 bases, leaving 20 bases between the germline ends. CDR3 sequence (DNA): TGTGCCACCAGCCACACCACAACCGGGACGGCCTCCTACGAGCAGTACTTC. Translating gives CATSHTTTGTASYEQYF.

This clonotype has a count of ten or more. The V gene is TRBV7-8, the J gene TRBJ2-7, with a possible D match to TRBD2 (5 bases). Germline V lookup: CDR1 SGHVS, CDR2 FQNEAQ. The CDR3 spans 12 residues. The V end was cut by 0 bases, the J end by 11 bases, with 11 bases between. The CDR3 DNA sequence: TGTGCCAGCAGCTTAGCAAGCGGAGAAGAGTACTTC. Residues: CASSLASGEEYF.

This clonotype was recorded a few times. This chain joins TRBV20-1 and TRBJ1-1, with D perhaps matching TRBD1 (5 bases). The CDR3 runs 11 residues. Germline CDR1 and CDR2: DFQATT and SNEGSKA (reference sequence). Trimming pared 8 bases from V and 6 bases from J, leaving 13 bases between. The CDR3 coding sequence is TGCAGTATCCTTCAGGGCTCTGAAGCTTTCTTT. This translates into CSILQGSEAFF.

This clonotype has more than one count but fewer than ten. This sequence joins TRBV4-1 and TRBJ1-1; 7 positions agree with TRBD1. Germline V gives CDR1 MGHRA, CDR2 YSYEKL. The CDR3 is 16 residues long. The junction had 15 bases not matched to a gene; V was cut back by 3 bases and J by 8 bases. CDR3 in DNA: TGCGCCAGCAGCCACCTAAAGGCGGACAGGAGACCAGAAGCTTTCTTT. Translating gives CASSHLKADRRPEAFF.

The chain has TRBV15 and TRBJ2-1; D unresolved. CDR1 and CDR2 (germline): LNHNV, YYDKDF (reference sequence). This CDR3 comprises 17 residues. V was clipped by 5 bases and J by 0 bases, with 17 bases between them. As DNA, the CDR3 is TGTGCCACCAGCCGATTTTTTCAGGCCAGCTCCTACAATGAGCAGTTCTTC. It specifies CATSRFFQASSYNEQFF.

A note on this clonotype: A junction boundary mismatches the germline segment, possibly from a read error. The rearrangement links TRBV27 to TRBJ1-1; a weak D match, TRBD1 (5 bases). The germline gives CDR1 MNHEY, CDR2 SMNVEV (reference sequence). This CDR3 is built from 13 residues. CDR3 in amino acids: CVSSFLGGTEAFF. CDR3 in DNA: TGTGTCAGCAGTTTTTTGGGGGGCACTGAAGCTTTCTTT.

The chain links TRBV6-1 to TRBJ2-7, with D possibly TRBD1 on 6 matching bases. The V gene lost 3 bases and the J gene lost 3 bases, with 15 bases spanning the gap. CDR1 is MNHNS, CDR2 SASEGT, per germline. This CDR3 has 15 amino acids. The CDR3 DNA is TGTGCCAGCAGTGAGGTAATCGGACAGTTCTACGAGCAGTACTTC. Translation gives CASSEVIGQFYEQYF.

This chain links TRBV20-1 with TRBJ1-2, with a tentative D call TRBD1 (6 bases). The CDR3 is 12 amino acids. The V end lost 5 bases, the J end lost 8 bases, and 15 bases lay between the germline ends. CDR1 is DFQATT and CDR2 is SNEGSKA in the germline V gene (reference sequence). The CDR3 nucleotides read TGCAGTGCTCAAACAGGGACGGGCGGCTACACCTTC. Residues: CSAQTGTGGYTF.

V is TRBV2 and J is TRBJ2-5; 7 nucleotides line up with TRBD1. The junction had 12 bases not matched to a gene; V was cut back by 10 bases and J by 7 bases. Germline CDR1 and CDR2: SNHLY and FYNNEI. CDR3 size: 13 residues. The DNA of the CDR3 is TGTGCCACCATGGGACAGTATATTGGGACCCAGTACTTC. It codes for CATMGQYIGTQYF.

The chain joins TRBV20-1 to TRBJ2-3; possible D gene TRBD1, 8 bases. The germline V and J ends were trimmed by 3 bases and 7 bases, with 20 bases remaining between them. The CDR3 is made up of 15 amino acids. Germline CDR1 and CDR2: DFQATT and SNEGSKA (reference sequence). CDR3 loop: CSASGGLTGGNTQYF. DNA of the CDR3: TGCAGTGCTAGCGGGGGGCTCACAGGGGGGAATACGCAGTATTTT.

Details on this clonotype: A junction boundary mismatches the germline segment, possibly from a read error. The J gene is TRBJ2-2, the V gene TRBV6-6, with 8 bases aligning to TRBD2. Per the germline V gene, CDR1 is MNHNY and CDR2 is SVGAGI (reference sequence). CDR3 length equals 16 residues. In DNA, the CDR3 is TGTGCCAGCAGTTATGGGCGGGAGGCCGGCACCGGGGAGCCGTTTTTT. Its translation: CASSYGREAGTGEPFF.

The sample holds a few counts of this clonotype. This CDR3 reads CASSLGQAPEQFF. CDR3 DNA sequence: TGTGCCAGCAGTTTAGGACAAGCGCCTGAGCAGTTCTTC. The rearrangement links TRBV27 to TRBJ2-1; weak D call: TRBD1 (5 bases). CDR3 length: 13 residues. In germline, CDR1 is MNHEY, CDR2 SMNVEV (reference sequence). V lost 2 bases and J 9 bases, leaving 11 bases between the germline ends.

Only a few counts were recorded for this clonotype. The V call is TRBV28, the J call TRBJ1-1, with 7 bases aligning to TRBD1. The V gene end was trimmed by 2 bases and the J gene end by 1 base; junction bases not matched to a gene: 7. Germline V CDR1 and CDR2: MDHEN, SYDVKM. The CDR3 consists of 16 residues. CDR3 sequence (DNA): TGTGCCAGCAGTTTACCCAGGGGGTCTCGGAACACTGAAGCTTTCTTT. Residues: CASSLPRGSRNTEAFF. Complete variable domain (other parts from reference TRBV28 and TRBJ1-1): DVKVTQSSRYLVKRTGEKVFLECVQDMDHENMFWYRQDPGLGLRLIYFSYDVKMKEKGDIPEGYSVSREKKERFSLILESASTNQTSMYLCASSLPRGSRNTEAFFGQGTRLTVV.

Written as DNA, the CDR3 is TGTGCCAGCAGTTGGATGCAGGGGACCTCCTACGAGCAGTACTTC. This sequence encodes CASSWMQGTSYEQYF. The rearrangement links TRBV7-9 to TRBJ2-7; possible D gene TRBD1, 6 bases. The V gene lost 6 bases and the J gene lost 0 bases, with 15 bases spanning the gap. Germline CDR1 is SEHNR and CDR2 is FQNEAQ (reference sequence). The CDR3 sequence is 15 residues long.

V and J are TRBV7-3 and TRBJ1-6; D ambiguous. Germline CDR1 is SGHTA and CDR2 is FQGTGA. Trimming removed 0 bases from V and 0 bases from J, with 3 bases in between. The CDR3 is 15 residues long. The CDR3 DNA reads as TGTGCCAGCAGCTTAACGAGCTCCTATAATTCACCCCTCCACTTT. This codes for CASSLTSSYNSPLHF.

The chain joins TRBV27 to TRBJ2-3, with D maybe TRBD1 (5 bases). The CDR3 is 15 residues long. Germline V gene lookup returns CDR1 MNHEY and CDR2 SMNVEV (reference sequence). Trimming left V 4 bases short and J 0 bases short, with 11 bases between. CDR3 residues: CASSSTVTSTDTQYF. CDR3 nucleotide sequence: TGTGCCAGCAGTTCGACAGTGACTAGCACAGATACGCAGTATTTT.

The genes are TRBV18 and TRBJ2-7; no clear D gene. This CDR3 is 13 amino acids long. Germline CDR1 is KGHSH and CDR2 is LQKENI. Trimming shortened V by 0 bases and J by 6 bases, and 9 bases separated the two germline ends. The CDR3 is CASSPPEGIEQYF. For the CDR3, the DNA is TGTGCCAGCTCACCACCGGAAGGCATCGAGCAGTACTTC.

There are many counts of this clonotype. The chain combines TRBV29-1 with TRBJ2-5, with D perhaps TRBD2 (6 bases). With 5 bases removed from V and 0 bases from J, the gap between germline ends came to 16 bases. The CDR3 covers 15 residues. Germline V gene lookup returns CDR1 SQVTM and CDR2 ANQGSEA. CDR3 amino acids: CSVFPGAGYQETQYF. DNA of the CDR3: TGCAGCGTTTTCCCAGGTGCGGGGTACCAAGAGACCCAGTACTTC.

The chain has TRBV29-1 and TRBJ1-1; possibly TRBD1 for D (6 bases). The CDR3 consists of 12 residues. CDR1 and CDR2 from the germline V gene are SQVTM and ANQGSEA. Trimming took off 4 bases at V and 7 bases at J, with 13 bases between the two ends. CDR3 in amino acids: CSVGRGAGEAFF. The CDR3 DNA follows: TGCAGCGTTGGCCGGGGGGCGGGTGAAGCTTTCTTT. Full variable domain (missing parts from reference TRBV29-1 and TRBJ1-1): SAVISQKPSRDICQRGTSLTIQCQVDSQVTMMFWYRQQPGQSLTLIATANQGSEATYESGFVIDKFPISRPNLTFSTLTVSNMSPEDSSIYLCSVGRGAGEAFFGQGTRLTVV.

J is TRBJ2-7 and V is TRBV5-1; D uncertain. This CDR3 is built from 13 residues. Germline V gene sequence: CDR1 SGHRS, CDR2 YFSETQ. Trimming took off 4 bases at V and 2 bases at J, with 10 bases between the two ends. Written as DNA, the CDR3 is TGCGCCAGCAGCATGGACGCGACCTACGAGCAGTACTTC. Protein sequence: CASSMDATYEQYF.

This clonotype was observed a few times. V and J are TRBV3-1 and TRBJ2-4, with D unclear. Trimming stripped 4 bases from V and 3 bases from J, with 7 bases between. There are 13 residues in the CDR3. Germline values: CDR1 LGHDT, CDR2 YNNKEL (reference sequence). The CDR3 DNA reads as TGTGCCAGCAGCCTCGGAAACAAAAACATTCAGTACTTC. It specifies CASSLGNKNIQYF.